The clone carrying this T cell receptor (beta chain) appeared a few times. The antigen remains unidentified. Using RNA transcripts as the source, TCR beta CDR3 regions were amplified. Carried out on the TCR CDR3, a first-round RT-PCR used the HTBI primer set. TCRdb re-called the multiplex PCR reads with MiXCR, one entry per CDR3 protein. The sample lists some 400,000 distinct CDR3 sequences, approximately 19% occurring once. The data are from a study of T cells in Graves' hyperthyroidism and ophthalmopathy. Overall study results and limits: Blood also showed most of the thyroid clonotypes that were expanded above 0.001.

Patients aged 18 to 65 had newly diagnosed hyperthyroidism lasting under 2 months. The CDR3 is made up of 13 amino acids. CDR1 and CDR2 (germline): SQVTM, ANQGSEA. Trimming shortened V by 3 bases and J by 5 bases, and 13 bases separated the two germline ends. J is TRBJ2-5 and V is TRBV29-1; D gene unclear. Sequenced material: blood. This clonotype was obtained from a young woman with Graves' hyperthyroidism. The CDR3 sequence is CSVEWVTWETQYF. The CDR3 region has the DNA TGCAGCGTTGAGTGGGTGACATGGGAGACCCAGTACTTC. Supplemented by reference TRBV29-1 and TRBJ2-5, the full variable domain reads SAVISQKPSRDICQRGTSLTIQCQVDSQVTMMFWYRQQPGQSLTLIATANQGSEATYESGFVIDKFPISRPNLTFSTLTVSNMSPEDSSIYLCSVEWVTWETQYFGPGTRLLVL.